This T cell receptor (beta chain) comes out of a study of T cells in Graves' hyperthyroidism and ophthalmopathy. Looking at the study overall: Upon initial diagnosis and before any treatment, peripheral blood was collected.

From germline, CDR1 is DFQATT and CDR2 SNEGSKA (reference sequence). V shed 6 bases, J shed 9 bases, and the junction held 17 bases outside the gene matches. The CDR3 sequence is 15 residues long. Regions amplified from RNA transcripts were the TCR beta CDR3 regions. An initial round of RT-PCR targeting the TCR CDR3 relied on the HTBI primer set. TCRdb re-analysed the multiplex PCR reads in MiXCR, keeping a single row per CDR3 protein. The data hold 300,000 to 350,000 distinct CDR3 sequences, with 15% to 20% observed a single time. Sequencing input: blood. V usage is TRBV20-1 and J usage is TRBJ1-5, with 7 bases fitting TRBD1. The clonotype originates from a man in his thirties or forties with Graves' hyperthyroidism. CDR3 sequence (DNA): TGCAGTGCCAGGAGTAGGGACAGCACAATCTCGCCCCAGCATTTT. Translating gives CSARSRDSTISPQHF.